The 22 T cell receptor beta chains given below trace back to one sample, sequenced in a study of Ad26.COV2.S vaccination and SARS-CoV-2 variants. Using immunoSEQ multiplex PCR, the repertoire was profiled, and TCRdb retains in-frame clones only, with some absent. The table has about 480,000 clones, around 88% seen once. Treatment reported: about 20 received Ad26.COV2.S at low or high dose, single or two shots; 5 received placebo; per-sample allocation not given. All samples were drawn on day 63, counting from the first vaccine or placebo injection. Sequenced here: peripheral blood, sampled in a trial of Ad26.COV2.S vaccine versus placebo. These receptors were obtained from a person between 18 and 65 years old who received the Ad26.COV2.S COVID-19 vaccine or a placebo.

This rearrangement joins TRBV27 to TRBJ2-1; the match to TRBD1 covers 7 bases. The V segment lost 5 bases and the J segment 7 bases; nucleotides outside the gene matches: 14. The CDR3 is 16 residues long. In germline, CDR1 is MNHEY, CDR2 SMNVEV (reference sequence). This CDR3 is CASSPRGQFWLNEQFF. In nucleotides, the CDR3 is TGTGCCAGCAGTCCACGGGGACAGTTCTGGCTTAATGAGCAGTTCTTC.

The sample holds one count of this clone. The V and J genes are TRBV27 and TRBJ2-3; maybe TRBD1 (6 bases). The CDR3 sequence is 11 residues long. Germline lookup yields CDR1 MNHEY and CDR2 SMNVEV (reference sequence). V lost 6 bases, J lost 11 bases, and 12 bases lay in between. In DNA, the CDR3 is TGTGCCAGCAGAGGACCCAGGGGGCAGTATTTT. This codes for CASRGPRGQYF.

J is TRBJ2-7 and V is TRBV9; D is perhaps TRBD1 (6 bases). There are 14 residues in the CDR3. Trimming stripped 0 bases from V and 6 bases from J, with 13 bases between. Germline CDR1 reads SGDLS; CDR2 reads YYNGEE. The CDR3 coding sequence is TGTGCCAGCAGCGTAGCCCTAGACAGGTCCGAGCAGTACTTC. Translation gives CASSVALDRSEQYF.

The chain is built from TRBV6-1 and TRBJ1-1, with no clear D. The CDR3 loop spans 13 amino acids. Germline loops: CDR1 MNHNS, CDR2 SASEGT. Trimming left V 1 base short and J 10 bases short, with 13 bases between. The DNA for the CDR3 is TGTGCCAGCAGTGAAGTCGAGGTCCGGAGAGCTTTCTTT. It specifies CASSEVEVRRAFF.

V gene TRBV15 combines with J gene TRBJ2-1; 8 positions match TRBD2. This CDR3 contains 16 residues. Per germline, CDR1 LNHNV and CDR2 YYDKDF (reference sequence). V shed 2 bases, J shed 9 bases, and the junction held 12 bases outside the gene matches. CDR3 coding DNA: TGTGCCACCAGCAGAAAAAGAGCGGGGGTAGGGGGTGAGCAGTTCTTC. Translating gives CATSRKRAGVGGEQFF.

The V call is TRBV5-5, the J call TRBJ1-5, with D unresolved. Germline-derived CDR1 and CDR2 are SGHKS and YYEKEE (reference sequence). V lost 1 base and J 2 bases, leaving 13 bases between the germline ends. The CDR3 is made up of 16 amino acids. The DNA for the CDR3 is TGTGCCAGCAGCTTGAGCATGGAGTCCCGCAATCAGCCCCAGCATTTT. Protein: CASSLSMESRNQPQHF.

This chain joins TRBV4-2 and TRBJ2-1; D may be TRBD1 (5 bases). Germline values: CDR1 LGHNA, CDR2 YNFKEQ. The V end lost 4 bases, the J end lost 8 bases, and 12 bases lay between the germline ends. The CDR3 extends over 13 amino acids. In nucleotides, the CDR3 is TGTGCCAGCAGCCTTCTGCAGGGCGATGAGCAGTTCTTC. Translating it yields CASSLLQGDEQFF.

This chain connects TRBV6-2 or TRBV6-3 to TRBJ2-7, with D perhaps matching TRBD2 (5 bases). Trimming took off 5 bases at V and 0 bases at J, with 17 bases between the two ends. This CDR3 comprises 16 residues. Germline CDR1 reads MNHEY; CDR2 reads SVGEGT. The DNA of the CDR3 is TGTGCCAGCAGTCCGTCGTTCGGTAGCGCCTCCTACGAGCAGTACTTC. This sequence encodes CASSPSFGSASYEQYF.

The chain uses TRBV4-3 and TRBJ2-2; 11 nucleotides align to TRBD2. V shed 0 bases, J shed 4 bases, and the junction held 4 bases outside the gene matches. CDR1 is LGHNA and CDR2 is YSLEER in the germline V gene. The CDR3 loop spans 17 amino acids. Here the CDR3 DNA reads TGCGCCAGCAGCCAAGAACGGCTAGCGGGAGGCACCGGGGAGCTGTTTTTT. It yields the protein CASSQERLAGGTGELFF.

J is TRBJ1-4 and V is TRBV30; perhaps TRBD1 as D (5 bases). Germline V lookup: CDR1 GTSNPN, CDR2 SVGIG (reference sequence). This CDR3 comprises 13 residues. Trimming removed 4 bases at V and 9 bases at J, with 15 bases between. CDR3 bases: TGTGCCTGGAATCGGTTCAGGGAGCAAAAACTGTTTTTT. Its protein product is CAWNRFREQKLFF.

This chain connects TRBV6-2 or TRBV6-3 to TRBJ2-7; TRBD2 agrees at 9 bases. This CDR3 contains 15 residues. Trimming cost V 0 bases and J 4 bases; bases outside gene matches: 4. Germline CDR1 reads MNHEY; CDR2 reads SVGEGT. The CDR3 nucleotides are TGTGCCAGCAGTTACTCGAGTAGCGGGAGATACGAGCAGTACTTC. Translation gives CASSYSSSGRYEQYF.

A single count supports this clone. The rearrangement joins TRBV3-1 (or the pseudogene TRBV3-2) to TRBJ2-2, with 14 bases fitting TRBD2. Trimming took 1 base from V and 4 from J; bases not matched to a gene: 2. The CDR3 totals 17 residues. Germline CDR1 is LGHDT and CDR2 is YNNKEL (reference sequence). CDR3 residues: CASSQGLAGGPTGELFF. The DNA of the CDR3 is TGTGCCAGCAGCCAAGGACTAGCGGGAGGGCCCACCGGGGAGCTGTTTTTT.

This clone has a handful of counts. This chain connects TRBV14 to TRBJ1-1; D uncertain. The CDR3 contains 15 residues. Germline V gene sequence: CDR1 SGHDN, CDR2 FVKESK. The V end lost 0 bases, the J end lost 4 bases, and 12 bases lay between the germline ends. In DNA form, the CDR3 reads TGTGCCAGCAGCCAAGATCTAATGGGCGGCACTGAAGCTTTCTTT. This codes for CASSQDLMGGTEAFF.

The table lists this clone with many counts. The CDR3 sequence: CASSDNRGAGNTIYF. CDR3 DNA sequence: TGTGCCAGCAGCGATAACAGGGGCGCTGGAAACACCATATATTTT. The chain couples TRBV11-3 to TRBJ1-3; 7 nucleotides line up with TRBD1. From germline, CDR1 is SGHNT and CDR2 YENEEA. This CDR3 has 15 amino acids. V shed 5 bases and J 2 bases; nucleotides not matched to a gene: 6.

This sequence joins TRBV27 and TRBJ2-4, with 7 bases lining up with TRBD1. The germline CDR1 and CDR2 sequences are MNHEY and SMNVEV (reference sequence). The V and J ends lost 5 bases and 5 bases, in that order; junction bases with no gene match: 9. The CDR3 consists of 15 residues. The CDR3 region has the DNA TGTGCCAGCAGTCGGAGCTGGGACAGAGAAAACATTCAGTACTTC. Translated, it gives CASSRSWDRENIQYF.

J is TRBJ1-5 and V is TRBV11-2, with 8 bases identical to TRBD1. CDR3 length equals 17 residues. CDR1 and CDR2 from the germline V gene are SGHAT and FQNNGV. V dropped 2 bases and J dropped 5; count of bases not matched to a gene: 11. The CDR3 loop reads CASSLSPGTGIDQPQHF. CDR3 nucleotide sequence: TGTGCCAGCAGCTTAAGCCCTGGGACAGGAATTGATCAGCCCCAGCATTTT.

The CDR3 DNA reads TGTGCCAGCACCAGGGGAGCGGGAGAATTCTCCGAGCAGTACTTC. It specifies CASTRGAGEFSEQYF. The V call is TRBV6-7, the J call TRBJ2-7; 8 bases align to TRBD2. TRBV6-7 qualifies as an ORF whose function is uncertain. The CDR3 consists of 15 residues. V shed 7 bases, J shed 6 bases, and the junction held 14 bases outside the gene matches.

The chain carries TRBV7-9 and TRBJ2-2; no definite D call. Germline V gene lookup returns CDR1 SEHNR and CDR2 FQNEAQ (reference sequence). The CDR3 contains 12 residues. The V end was cut by 6 bases, the J end by 4 bases, with 6 bases between. The CDR3 sequence is CASSNPTGELFF. The CDR3 DNA reads TGTGCCAGCAGTAACCCCACCGGGGAGCTGTTTTTT.

V is TRBV27 and J is TRBJ2-5; D is tentatively TRBD1 or TRBD2 (5 bases each). Germline V CDR1 and CDR2: MNHEY, SMNVEV (reference sequence). Trimming removed 6 bases from V and 2 bases from J, with 10 bases in between. This CDR3 comprises 13 residues. Here the CDR3 reads CASSPWGQETQYF. DNA for the CDR3: TGTGCCAGCAGCCCCTGGGGGCAAGAGACCCAGTACTTC.

The chain has TRBV28 and TRBJ1-1; D possibly corresponds to TRBD1 (5 bases). The CDR3 spans 15 residues. V lost 4 bases and J lost 1, with 13 bases in between. CDR1 MDHEN and CDR2 SYDVKM come from the germline V gene. The DNA of the CDR3 is TGTGCCAGCAGTTCCCCCGGGACGGCGAACACTGAAGCTTTCTTT. It is translated as CASSSPGTANTEAFF.

The chain recombines TRBV7-9 with TRBJ2-3, with D possibly called TRBD1 or TRBD2 (7 bases each). V dropped 3 bases and J dropped 4 bases, with 14 bases sitting between them. The length of the CDR3 is 15 residues. From germline, CDR1 is SEHNR and CDR2 FQNEAQ (reference sequence). The CDR3 reads CASSFRGRGADTQYF. DNA for the CDR3: TGTGCCAGCAGCTTCAGGGGGAGGGGCGCAGATACGCAGTATTTT.

The chain uses TRBV5-1 and TRBJ1-6; the match to TRBD1 covers 9 bases. CDR3 size: 14 residues. CDR1 and CDR2 from the germline V gene are SGHRS and YFSETQ. With 4 bases clipped from V and 7 bases from J, the junction kept 3 bases outside the gene matches. CDR3 in DNA: TGCGCCAGCAGCGGGACAGGGCCGAATTCACCCCTCCACTTT. Translation gives CASSGTGPNSPLHF.